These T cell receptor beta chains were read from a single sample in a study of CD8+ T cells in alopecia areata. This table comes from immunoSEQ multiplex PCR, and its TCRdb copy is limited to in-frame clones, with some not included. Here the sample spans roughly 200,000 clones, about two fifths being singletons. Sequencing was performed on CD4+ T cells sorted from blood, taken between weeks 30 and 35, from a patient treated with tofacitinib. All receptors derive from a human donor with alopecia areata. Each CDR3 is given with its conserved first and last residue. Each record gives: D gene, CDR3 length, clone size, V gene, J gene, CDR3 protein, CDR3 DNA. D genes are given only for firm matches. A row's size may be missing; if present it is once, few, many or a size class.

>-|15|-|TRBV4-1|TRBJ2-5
CASSQDAARQETQYF
TGCGCCAGCAGCCAAGATGCGGCCAGACAAGAGACCCAGTACTTC
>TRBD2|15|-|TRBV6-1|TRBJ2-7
CASSRSSGRVYEQYF
TGTGCCAGCAGCCGGAGTAGCGGGAGAGTCTACGAGCAGTACTTC
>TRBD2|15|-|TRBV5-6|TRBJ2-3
CASSRLAGTTDTQYF
TGTGCCAGCAGCCGACTAGCGGGGACAACAGATACGCAGTATTTT
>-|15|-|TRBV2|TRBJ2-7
CASRDRGQRGYEQYF
TGTGCCAGCAGGGACCGGGGACAACGCGGCTACGAGCAGTACTTC
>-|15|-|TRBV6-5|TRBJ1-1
CASSYGEARVTEAFF
TGTGCCAGCAGTTACGGGGAGGCCAGGGTTACTGAAGCTTTCTTT
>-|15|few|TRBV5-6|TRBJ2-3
CASSLFPTGTDTQYF
TGTGCCAGCAGCTTATTCCCGACAGGCACAGATACGCAGTATTTT
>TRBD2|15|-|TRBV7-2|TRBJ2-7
CASSLVGSGSYEQYF
TGTGCCAGCAGCTTAGTCGGTAGCGGGAGCTACGAGCAGTACTTC
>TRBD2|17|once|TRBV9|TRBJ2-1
CASSVSRTSGNYNEQFF
TGTGCCAGCAGCGTATCCCGGACTAGCGGCAACTACAATGAGCAGTTCTTC
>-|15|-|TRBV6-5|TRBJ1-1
CASRGPGTGRDEAFF
TGTGCCAGCAGGGGACCGGGAACAGGGAGAGATGAAGCTTTCTTT
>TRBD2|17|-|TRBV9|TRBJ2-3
CASSAKVQSGGTDTQYF
TGTGCCAGCAGCGCTAAAGTCCAAAGCGGGGGCACAGATACGCAGTATTTT
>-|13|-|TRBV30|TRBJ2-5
CAWSRLSQETQYF
TGTGCCTGGAGTCGGCTAAGCCAAGAGACCCAGTACTTC
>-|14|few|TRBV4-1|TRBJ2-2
CASSHPSGTGELFF
TGCGCCAGCAGCCATCCATCGGGGACCGGGGAGCTGTTTTTT
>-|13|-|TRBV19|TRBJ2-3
CASSMGLADTQYF
TGTGCCAGTAGTATGGGTTTGGCAGATACGCAGTATTTT
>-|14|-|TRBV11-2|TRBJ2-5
CASSPVTSGETQYF
TGTGCCAGCAGCCCAGTTACGTCCGGAGAGACCCAGTACTTC
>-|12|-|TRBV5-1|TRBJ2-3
CASSPGADTQYF
TGCGCCAGCAGTCCGGGGGCGGATACGCAGTATTTT
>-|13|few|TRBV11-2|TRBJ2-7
CASSLDLFYEQYF
TGTGCCAGCAGCTTAGATCTCTTCTACGAGCAGTACTTC
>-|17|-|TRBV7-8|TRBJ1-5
CASSADGTVYSNQPQHF
TGTGCCAGCAGCGCAGACGGGACGGTGTATAGCAATCAGCCCCAGCATTTT
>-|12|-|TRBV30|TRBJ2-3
CAWGGVADTQYF
TGTGCCTGGGGCGGGGTGGCAGATACGCAGTATTTT
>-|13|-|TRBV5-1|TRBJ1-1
CASNTGKNTEAFF
TGCGCCAGCAACACGGGCAAGAACACTGAAGCTTTCTTT
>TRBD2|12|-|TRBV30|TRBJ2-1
CALSGIVDEQFF
TGTGCCTTAAGCGGGATAGTCGATGAGCAGTTCTTC
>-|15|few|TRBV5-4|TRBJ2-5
CASSLPPGRTETQYF
TGTGCCAGCAGCTTACCCCCGGGGAGGACGGAGACCCAGTACTTC
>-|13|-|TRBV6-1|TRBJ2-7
CATATDGAYEQYF
TGTGCCACCGCGACGGACGGAGCCTACGAGCAGTACTTC
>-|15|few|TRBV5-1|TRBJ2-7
CASSPGTVLSYEQYF
TGCGCCAGCAGCCCGGGGACGGTCCTCTCCTACGAGCAGTACTTC
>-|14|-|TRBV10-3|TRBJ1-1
CAISENLGPREAFF
TGTGCCATCAGTGAGAATTTAGGACCCCGAGAAGCTTTCTTT
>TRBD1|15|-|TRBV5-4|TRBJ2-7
CASSFRYRGTYEQYF
TGTGCCAGCAGCTTCAGGTACAGGGGTACCTACGAGCAGTACTTC